The source of this T cell receptor (beta chain) is a study of regulatory T cells in long-lasting Graves disease. Relying on iRepertoire HTBI primers and Arm-PCR of CDR3 regions, the team built TCR beta libraries. TCRdb redid the calling of the multiplex PCR reads with MiXCR, one entry per CDR3 protein. The sample yields 400,000 to 500,000 distinct CDR3 sequences, 20% to 25% seen once. This clonotype was counted at least ten times. Time point noted: persistent/refractory GD, antithyroid drugs over 5 years with positive TRAb. RNA extracted from PBMCs served as the sequencing template. The CDR3 extends over 15 amino acids. In germline, CDR1 is MDHEN, CDR2 SYDVKM. Trimming removed 6 bases at V and 1 base at J, with 15 bases between.

V gene TRBV28 combines with J gene TRBJ1-1; D call uncertain. Sequenced here: peripheral blood mononuclear cells (PBMCs), sampled when the disease was refractory, from a patient treated with antithyroid drugs. This TCR derives from a female donor with Graves disease. Here the CDR3 reads CASRARVDTNTEAFF. The CDR3 bases are TGTGCCAGCAGGGCCCGGGTAGACACGAACACTGAAGCTTTCTTT.